A selection of T cell receptor beta chains follows, all from one sample in a study of read filtering for tumor transcriptome and immune sequencing. TCRdb re-called the reads through MiXCR, storing one row per CDR3 protein. In the table there are 40,000 to 50,000 distinct CDR3 sequences, roughly 19% of which are singletons. The material sequenced was a population of CD138-negative cells sorted from bone marrow. These receptors were collected from a donor at least 40 years old with multiple myeloma. The CDR3 runs from the conserved cysteine through the conserved F or W. A D gene is named only where the DNA matches it firmly. Expanded clones get a size class; other rows say once, few or many, or leave the size out.

d_call,clone_size,cdr3_length,v_call,j_call,cdr3_nt,cdr3_aa
-,few,12,TRBV12-3/TRBV12-4,TRBJ2-7,TGTGCCAGCAGTTTTGGTAGCTACGAGCAGTACTTC,CASSFGSYEQYF
TRBD1,-,16,TRBV6-2/TRBV6-3,TRBJ1-5,TGTGCCAGCAGCGAACAGGGGGTACGGGGCAATCAGCCCCAGCATTTT,CASSEQGVRGNQPQHF
-,-,14,TRBV2,TRBJ1-3,TGTGCCAGCAGATTCGAGAGCTCTGGAAACACCATATATTTT,CASRFESSGNTIYF
TRBD2,many,15,TRBV14,TRBJ2-1,TGTGCCAGCAGCCAAATTCTGGGGAGGGACCATGAGCAGTTCTTC,CASSQILGRDHEQFF
-,many,14,TRBV5-1,TRBJ1-1,TGCGCCAGCAGTCTCGTGTACCCGAACACTGAAGCTTTCTTT,CASSLVYPNTEAFF
-,-,16,TRBV6-4,TRBJ2-3,TGTGCCAGCAGTGATAAGGGGCAGCAGGGCACAGATACGCAGTATTTT,CASSDKGQQGTDTQYF
-,-,16,TRBV19,TRBJ1-3,TGTGCCAGTAGTGGGGGACACCAACCCTCTGGAAACACCATATATTTT,CASSGGHQPSGNTIYF
-,many,15,TRBV7-2,TRBJ2-7,TGTGCCAGCAGCTTAGGGCGGGGCTTCTCCTACGAGCAGTACTTC,CASSLGRGFSYEQYF
-,many,16,TRBV3-1,TRBJ1-1,TGTGCCAGCAGCCAAGGGAACAGGGTCGTGAACACTGAAGCTTTCTTT,CASSQGNRVVNTEAFF
-,-,14,TRBV29-1,TRBJ2-1,TGCAGCGTCCTACTGGACAGAACCTACAATGAGCAGTTCTTC,CSVLLDRTYNEQFF
-,many,13,TRBV12-3/TRBV12-4,TRBJ1-1,TGTGCCAGCATCCCCACAGGGAACACTGAAGCTTTCTTT,CASIPTGNTEAFF
-,many,13,TRBV7-3,TRBJ2-1,TGTGCCAGCAGCTTCGCAGTGGGCAATGAGCAGTTCTTC,CASSFAVGNEQFF
-,once,13,TRBV19,TRBJ1-5,TGTGCCAGTATAGGAGGGAACGATCAGCCCCAGCATTTT,CASIGGNDQPQHF
TRBD1,many,16,TRBV4-3,TRBJ1-1,TGCGCCAGCAGCCAAAACCCGAGAGGGGGCAACACTGAAGCTTTCTTT,CASSQNPRGGNTEAFF
TRBD2,many,18,TRBV5-5,TRBJ2-5,TGTGCCAGCAGCTGGTTAATGGCTAGCGGGAGGGCCCGGGAGACCCAGTACTTC,CASSWLMASGRARETQYF
-,-,17,TRBV5-1,TRBJ2-6,TGCGCCGGCAGTCGCGAAACAGCCTGGTCTGGGGCCAACGGCCTGACTTTC,CAGSRETAWSGANGLTF
TRBD1,many,18,TRBV30,TRBJ1-4,TGTGCCTGGAGTGTAATTGGGACAGGGGGCGCGGCTAATGAAAAACTGTTTTTT,CAWSVIGTGGAANEKLFF
-,-,13,TRBV4-3,TRBJ1-3,TGCGCCAGCAGCGCCCGGGACAAAGGAACCATATATTTT,CASSARDKGTIYF
TRBD2,many,15,TRBV2,TRBJ2-5,TGTGCCAGCAGCCTACTAGCGGGAGTTCCAGAGACCCAGTACTTC,CASSLLAGVPETQYF
-,many,15,TRBV29-1,TRBJ2-2,TGCAGCGTAACACCGGGGTCTACAAACACCGGGGAGCTGTTTTTT,CSVTPGSTNTGELFF
-,-,13,TRBV10-3,TRBJ2-7,TGTGCCACCAGACGGGGGACCTTCTACGAGCGGTACTTC,CATRRGTFYERYF